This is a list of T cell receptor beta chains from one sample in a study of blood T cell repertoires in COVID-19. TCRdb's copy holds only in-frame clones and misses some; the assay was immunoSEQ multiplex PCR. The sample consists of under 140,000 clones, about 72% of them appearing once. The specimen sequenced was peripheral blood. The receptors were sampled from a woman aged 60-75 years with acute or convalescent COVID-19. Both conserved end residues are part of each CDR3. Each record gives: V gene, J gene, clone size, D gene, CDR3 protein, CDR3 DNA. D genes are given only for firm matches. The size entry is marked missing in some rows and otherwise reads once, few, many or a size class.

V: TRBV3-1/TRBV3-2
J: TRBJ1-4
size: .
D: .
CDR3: CASSQQNGEKLFF
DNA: TGTGCCAGCAGCCAACAAAACGGGGAAAAACTGTTTTTT

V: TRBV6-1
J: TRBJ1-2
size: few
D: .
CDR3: CASSEAGQGGNYGYTF
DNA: TGTGCCAGCAGTGAAGCAGGGCAGGGAGGAAACTATGGCTACACCTTC

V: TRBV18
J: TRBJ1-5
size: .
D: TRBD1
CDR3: CASSPPGTGVLNNQPQHF
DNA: TGTGCCAGCTCACCGCCAGGGACAGGGGTGTTGAACAATCAGCCCCAGCATTTT

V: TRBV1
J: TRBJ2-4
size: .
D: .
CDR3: CTSSQELTAKNIQYF
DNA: TGCACCAGCAGCCAAGAACTAACAGCCAAAAACATTCAGTACTTC

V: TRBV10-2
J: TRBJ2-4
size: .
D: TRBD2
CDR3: CASTPLAGGDKNIQYF
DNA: TGCGCCAGCACCCCACTAGCGGGGGGCGACAAAAACATTCAGTACTTC

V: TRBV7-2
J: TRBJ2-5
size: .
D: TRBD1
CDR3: CASSRPGTGQETQYF
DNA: TGTGCCAGCAGCCGCCCAGGGACAGGCCAAGAGACCCAGTACTTC

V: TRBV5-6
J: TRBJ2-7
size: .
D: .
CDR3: CASSLFRQDIYEQYF
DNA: TGTGCCAGCAGCTTGTTCCGCCAGGACATCTACGAGCAGTACTTC

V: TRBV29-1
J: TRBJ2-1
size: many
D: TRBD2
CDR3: CSGQTSGGSGEQFF
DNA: TGCAGCGGGCAGACTAGCGGGGGATCCGGTGAGCAGTTCTTC

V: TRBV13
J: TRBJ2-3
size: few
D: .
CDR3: CASSPPTASDTQYF
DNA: TGTGCCAGCAGCCCCCCGACAGCCTCGGATACGCAGTATTTT

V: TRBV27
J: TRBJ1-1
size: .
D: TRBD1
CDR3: CASSSIWTGANTEAFF
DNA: TGTGCCAGCAGTTCCATCTGGACAGGGGCGAACACTGAAGCTTTCTTT

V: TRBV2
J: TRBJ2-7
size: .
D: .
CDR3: CASSSGRYEQYF
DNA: TGTGCCAGCAGCAGTGGCAGGTACGAGCAGTACTTC

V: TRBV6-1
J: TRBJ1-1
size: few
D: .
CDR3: CASSENKAVEAFF
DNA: TGTGCCAGCAGTGAAAATAAAGCCGTTGAAGCTTTCTTT

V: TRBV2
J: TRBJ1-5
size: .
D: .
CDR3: CASRGPGTSNQPQHF
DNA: TGTGCCAGCAGGGGACCCGGGACAAGCAATCAGCCCCAGCATTTT

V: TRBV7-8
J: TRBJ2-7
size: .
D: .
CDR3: CASSLNRVYEQYF
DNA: TGTGCCAGCAGCTTAAACAGGGTATACGAGCAGTACTTC

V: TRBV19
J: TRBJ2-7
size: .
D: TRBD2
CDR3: CASSIAGGSYEQYF
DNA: TGTGCCAGTAGTATAGCGGGGGGCTCCTACGAGCAGTACTTC

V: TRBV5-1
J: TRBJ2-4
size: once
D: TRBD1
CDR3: CASSSQGLGNIQYF
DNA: TGCGCCAGCAGCTCACAGGGGCTGGGGAACATTCAGTACTTC

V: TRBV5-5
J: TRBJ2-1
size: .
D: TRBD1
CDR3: CASSDRDRSYNEQFF
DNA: TGTGCCAGCAGCGACCGGGACAGGTCCTACAATGAGCAGTTCTTC

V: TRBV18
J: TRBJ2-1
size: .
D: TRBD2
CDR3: CASSPPGSGGGYNEQFF
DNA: TGTGCCAGCTCACCACCGGGAAGCGGGGGTGGCTACAATGAGCAGTTCTTC

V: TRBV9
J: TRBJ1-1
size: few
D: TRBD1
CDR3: CASSLQGANTEAFF
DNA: TGTGCCAGCAGCTTACAGGGGGCGAACACTGAAGCTTTCTTT

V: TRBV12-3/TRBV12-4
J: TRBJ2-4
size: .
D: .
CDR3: CASDRGTENIQYF
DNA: TGTGCCAGCGACCGCGGGACGGAAAACATTCAGTACTTC

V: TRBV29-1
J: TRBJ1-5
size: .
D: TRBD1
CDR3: CSAVSGGGQPQHF
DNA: TGCAGCGCCGTGTCAGGGGGCGGTCAGCCCCAGCATTTT

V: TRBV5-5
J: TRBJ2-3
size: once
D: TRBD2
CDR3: CASSRQAGATDTQYF
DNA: TGTGCCAGCAGCCGACAAGCGGGGGCCACAGATACGCAGTATTTT

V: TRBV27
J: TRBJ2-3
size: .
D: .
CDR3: CASRLSFIDTQYF
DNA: TGTGCCAGCAGGTTAAGCTTCATCGATACGCAGTATTTT

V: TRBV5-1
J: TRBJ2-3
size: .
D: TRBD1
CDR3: CASSEGQGRGTDTQYF
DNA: TGCGCCAGCAGCGAGGGACAGGGGCGGGGCACAGATACGCAGTATTTT

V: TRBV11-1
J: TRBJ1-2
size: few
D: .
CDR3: CASSISGDGYTF
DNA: TGTGCCAGCAGCATTAGCGGTGACGGCTACACCTTC

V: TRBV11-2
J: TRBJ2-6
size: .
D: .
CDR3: CAGSLGQGTGANVLTF
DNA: TGTGCCGGCAGCTTAGGGCAGGGCACCGGGGCCAACGTCCTGACTTTC

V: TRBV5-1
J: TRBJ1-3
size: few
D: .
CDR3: CASSPLSLSGNTIYF
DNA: TGCGCCAGCTCCCCACTTAGCCTCTCTGGAAACACCATATATTTT

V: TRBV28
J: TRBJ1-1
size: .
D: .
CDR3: CASSFRVWNTEAFF
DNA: TGTGCCAGCAGTTTTAGAGTGTGGAACACTGAAGCTTTCTTT

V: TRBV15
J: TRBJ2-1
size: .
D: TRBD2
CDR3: CATSLGGGRYNEQFF
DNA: TGTGCCACCAGCCTCGGCGGGGGGAGATACAATGAGCAGTTCTTC

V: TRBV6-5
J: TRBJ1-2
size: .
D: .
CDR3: CASRLLANYGYTF
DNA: TGTGCCAGCCGATTACTCGCTAACTATGGCTACACCTTC

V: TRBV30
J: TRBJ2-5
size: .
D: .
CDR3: CAWDSGGGRETQYF
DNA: TGTGCCTGGGACTCGGGCGGGGGCAGGGAGACCCAGTACTTC